This T cell receptor (beta chain) was found in a study of blood T cell repertoires in COVID-19. V lost 0 bases, J lost 6 bases, and 3 bases stayed unmatched. The CDR3 extends over 15 amino acids. The V gene's germline CDR1 is SGHTS and CDR2 YDEGEE. Some clones are missing from TCRdb's copy, which holds only in-frame ones; the method was immunoSEQ multiplex PCR. The sample carries over 150,000 clones, under 90% recorded once. Sequenced input: PBMCs or T cells enriched from blood (not recorded which). The sequence derives from a man between 45 and 60 years old who had recovered from COVID-19. This chain connects TRBV5-8 to TRBJ1-5; 10 bases map to TRBD1. The CDR3 reads CASSLVGQGLQPQHF. The CDR3 DNA is TGTGCCAGCAGCTTGGTGGGACAGGGGCTTCAGCCCCAGCATTTT.